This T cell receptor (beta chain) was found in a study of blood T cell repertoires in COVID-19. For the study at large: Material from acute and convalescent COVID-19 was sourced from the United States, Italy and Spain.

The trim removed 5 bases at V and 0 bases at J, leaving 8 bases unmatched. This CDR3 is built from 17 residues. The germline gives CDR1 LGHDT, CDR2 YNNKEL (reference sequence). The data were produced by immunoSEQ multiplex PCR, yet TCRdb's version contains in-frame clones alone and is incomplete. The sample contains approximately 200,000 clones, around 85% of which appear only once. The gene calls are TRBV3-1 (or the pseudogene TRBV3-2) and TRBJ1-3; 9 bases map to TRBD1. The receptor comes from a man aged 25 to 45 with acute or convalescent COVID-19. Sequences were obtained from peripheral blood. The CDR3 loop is CASSGDREALSGNTIYF. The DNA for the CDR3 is TGTGCCAGCAGCGGGGACAGGGAGGCCCTCTCTGGAAACACCATATATTTT.